This T cell receptor beta chain was identified in a study of blood T cell repertoires in COVID-19. Study in general: Acute and convalescent COVID-19 samples came from the United States, Italy and Spain.

Using immunoSEQ multiplex PCR, the repertoire was profiled, and TCRdb retains in-frame clones only, with some absent. The profile shows over 250,000 clones, around 87% of them singletons. Germline CDR1 SGHTA, CDR2 FQGNSA. CDR3 length equals 14 residues. J gave up 6 bases and V 2 bases, and 3 bases lay outside the gene matches. The chain links TRBV7-2 to TRBJ1-2, with 10 nucleotides matching TRBD1. Specimen: PBMCs or T cells enriched from blood (not recorded which). The receptor was derived from a woman in her 30s who had recovered from COVID-19. The CDR3 reads CASSLSTGGNGYTF. For the CDR3, the DNA is TGTGCCAGCAGCTTATCGACAGGGGGCAATGGCTACACCTTC.